Below are 23 T cell receptor beta chains sequenced from a single sample in a study of cytomegalovirus exposure and HLA in healthy donors. PCR used 60 Vbeta primers and 13 Jbeta primers. The protocol was immunoSEQ multiplex PCR, while the TCRdb copy is restricted to in-frame clones and leaves out a portion. The table has tens of thousands of clones, approximately 80% seen once. The source material was PBMCs. These receptors were taken from a woman between 40 and 50 years old in good health and CMV-seropositive.

The V gene is TRBV19, the J gene TRBJ1-5; D call uncertain. Germline V gene lookup returns CDR1 LNHDA and CDR2 SQIVND (reference sequence). The CDR3 totals 16 residues. Trimming removed 6 bases from V and 0 bases from J, with 15 bases in between. The CDR3 reads CASSGQAMDSNQPQHF. As DNA, the CDR3 is TGTGCCAGTAGCGGTCAGGCGATGGATAGCAATCAGCCCCAGCATTTT. Based on the CDR3 plus reference TRBV19 and TRBJ1-5, the full variable domain is DGGITQSPKYLFRKEGQNVTLSCEQNLNHDAMYWYRQDPGQGLRLIYYSQIVNDFQKGDIAEGYSVSREKKESFPLTVTSAQKNPTAFYLCASSGQAMDSNQPQHFGDGTRLSIL.

The chain is built from TRBV7-9 and TRBJ2-4; D call uncertain. V lost 1 base, J lost 7 bases, and 14 bases lay in between. The CDR3 covers 15 residues. Germline V gene sequence: CDR1 SEHNR, CDR2 FQNEAQ (reference sequence). The CDR3 nucleotides read TGTGCCAGCAGCTTAGGACATTGGCCCTTTAACATTCAGTACTTC. Amino acids: CASSLGHWPFNIQYF.

This chain links TRBV15 with TRBJ2-7, with TRBD1 matching over 7 bases. Unmatched junction bases numbered 4, after V lost 1 base and J lost 4 bases. Germline CDR1 reads LNHNV; CDR2 reads YYDKDF (reference sequence). CDR3 length: 14 amino acids. The CDR3 loop is CATSRVNRGYEQYF. Written as DNA, the CDR3 is TGTGCCACCAGCAGAGTAAACAGGGGTTACGAGCAGTACTTC.

This clone was detected once. The gene calls are TRBV10-3 and TRBJ2-5, with 10 bases identical to TRBD2. The V gene end was trimmed by 0 bases and the J gene end by 1 base; junction bases not matched to a gene: 2. Looked up from germline, CDR1 is ENHRY and CDR2 is SYGVKD. The CDR3 is 16 residues long. CDR3 sequence (DNA): TGTGCCATCAGTGAGTCGAGCGGGGGGGCCCAAGAGACCCAGTACTTC. The encoded protein is CAISESSGGAQETQYF.

As regards this clone: A read error may produce the germline difference seen at one junction end. This sequence joins TRBV7-9 and TRBJ1-2; D is perhaps TRBD1 (6 bases). The germline CDR1 and CDR2 sequences are SEHNR and FQNEAQ (reference sequence). The CDR3 spans 15 residues. CDR3 sequence: CSSRPSRGSNYGYTF. CDR3 sequence (DNA): TGTTCCAGCAGGCCCAGCAGGGGATCCAACTATGGCTACACCTTC.

The J gene is TRBJ1-2, the V gene TRBV5-5; 9 bases map to TRBD1. V trimming: 3 bases; J trimming: 6 bases; junction bases outside the gene matches: 15. Germline V lookup: CDR1 SGHKS, CDR2 YYEKEE (reference sequence). There are 17 residues in the CDR3. The CDR3 nucleotides are TGTGCCAGCAGCTCAATATTGGTTGGGACAGGGACCCATGGCTACACCTTC. The encoded protein is CASSSILVGTGTHGYTF.

J is TRBJ2-5 and V is TRBV21-1; no check of the table's D call, TRBD2, against the DNA was made. TRBV21-1 is a pseudogene. This CDR3 has 15 amino acids. The CDR3 protein is CVTPAGRGDGETQYF. The CDR3 DNA is TGTGTCACCCCAGCGGGAAGGGGGGACGGAGAGACCCAGTACTTC.

This chain joins TRBV5-1 and TRBJ2-1; no firm D call. The CDR3 spans 15 residues. Germline V lookup: CDR1 SGHRS, CDR2 YFSETQ. The V end lost 3 bases, the J end lost 0 bases, and 10 bases lay between the germline ends. The CDR3 DNA follows: TGCGCCAGCAGCTCTACGTTGAGCTCCTACAATGAGCAGTTCTTC. Translating gives CASSSTLSSYNEQFF.

The chain recombines TRBV5-4 with TRBJ2-3; 8 positions agree with TRBD2. This CDR3 comprises 19 residues. From germline, CDR1 is SGHNT and CDR2 YYREEE (reference sequence). Germline trimming cut 4 bases from V and 4 bases from J; bases unmatched to any gene: 20. The CDR3 DNA is TGTGCCAGCAGCCCGTTTGGGAGCGGGGGAGATGTCAGTCCAGATACGCAGTATTTT. It translates to CASSPFGSGGDVSPDTQYF.

The V gene is TRBV25-1, the J gene TRBJ2-3, with 8 nucleotides matching TRBD1. The V and J ends lost 1 base and 3 bases, in that order; junction bases with no gene match: 9. CDR1 is MGHDK and CDR2 is SYGVNS in the germline V gene. This CDR3 region has 17 residues. CDR3 in amino acids: CASSESQGAKRTDTQYF. The CDR3 DNA is TGTGCCAGCAGTGAATCCCAGGGGGCGAAAAGGACAGATACGCAGTATTTT.

The chain employs TRBV7-9 and TRBJ2-7; 9 nucleotides match TRBD1. V was pared by 4 bases and J by 3 bases, with 10 bases of the junction left unmatched. The CDR3 has 16 amino acids. The V gene's germline CDR1 is SEHNR and CDR2 FQNEAQ (reference sequence). The CDR3 DNA follows: TGTGCCAGCAGCTCCCGAAGGGGGACAGGGCTCTACGAGCAGTACTTC. Translated, it gives CASSSRRGTGLYEQYF.

This clone was seen only a few times. This sequence joins TRBV5-1 and TRBJ1-2, with D possibly matching TRBD1 (5 bases). Germline lookup yields CDR1 SGHRS and CDR2 YFSETQ. CDR3 length: 14 residues. V lost 4 bases and J lost 3, with 13 bases in between. Here the CDR3 DNA reads TGCGCCAGCAGCGGACAAGGGGTGGACTATGGCTACACCTTC. It specifies CASSGQGVDYGYTF.

This chain uses TRBV5-1 with TRBJ1-1, with 8 nucleotides matching TRBD1. Trimming removed 4 bases from V and 4 bases from J; junction bases left unmatched: 12. The CDR3 totals 16 residues. Germline lookup yields CDR1 SGHRS and CDR2 YFSETQ. The CDR3 protein is CASSPGQGYTTTEAFF. The CDR3 DNA is TGCGCCAGCAGCCCAGGACAGGGCTATACGACCACTGAAGCTTTCTTT.

This clone was counted a few times. V and J are TRBV25-1 and TRBJ2-5; 7 nucleotides line up with TRBD1. Germline CDR1 MGHDK, CDR2 SYGVNS. Losses at the gene ends were 5 bases for V and 4 bases for J; bases not matched to a gene: 10. The CDR3 spans 15 residues. CDR3 sequence: CASSNPEGAGETQYF. CDR3 DNA sequence: TGTGCCAGCAGTAACCCCGAGGGGGCGGGAGAGACCCAGTACTTC.

V usage is TRBV6-6 and J usage is TRBJ1-2; 9 bases align to TRBD1. Trimming took 3 bases from V and 12 from J; bases not matched to a gene: 11. The CDR3 covers 14 residues. CDR1 MNHNY and CDR2 SVGAGI come from the germline V gene (reference sequence). As DNA, the CDR3 is TGTGCCAGCAGTTATTTAGGGACAGGGAGTTTCCACACCTTC. It translates to CASSYLGTGSFHTF.

The chain uses TRBV9 and TRBJ2-5, with 7 bases that match TRBD2. The germline V gene has CDR1 SGDLS and CDR2 YYNGEE. V was clipped by 0 bases and J by 2 bases; unmatched bases: 4. The CDR3 is 15 amino acids. The CDR3 protein is CASSVGAGIQETQYF. The CDR3, as DNA: TGTGCCAGCAGCGTAGGAGCGGGGATACAAGAGACCCAGTACTTC. The whole variable domain, filled in from reference TRBV9 and TRBJ2-5, reads DSGVTQTPKHLITATGQRVTLRCSPRSGDLSVYWYQQSLDQGLQFLIQYYNGEERAKGNILERFSAQQFPDLHSELNLSSLELGDSALYFCASSVGAGIQETQYFGPGTRLLVL.

This chain uses TRBV5-5 with TRBJ1-5; D remains unclear. With 0 bases removed from V and 2 bases from J, the gap between germline ends came to 6 bases. The CDR3 runs 14 residues. Germline CDR1 SGHKS, CDR2 YYEKEE (reference sequence). CDR3 DNA sequence: TGTGCCAGCAGCTTGGGCTTAGGCAATCAGCCCCAGCATTTT. It yields the protein CASSLGLGNQPQHF.

This rearrangement joins TRBV2 to TRBJ2-1; 8 bases agree with TRBD2. The germline gives CDR1 SNHLY, CDR2 FYNNEI. The V gene end was trimmed by 7 bases and the J gene end by 9 bases; junction bases not matched to a gene: 11. CDR3 length: 14 residues. CDR3 in amino acids: CASIGSGALSEQFF. As DNA, the CDR3 is TGTGCCAGCATAGGTAGCGGGGCCCTTAGTGAGCAGTTCTTC.

V usage is TRBV6-5 and J usage is TRBJ1-4; TRBD1 is a possible D gene (6 bases). Germline V gives CDR1 MNHEY, CDR2 SVGAGI. V was shortened by 5 bases and J by 5 bases, with 12 bases between the two germline ends. The CDR3 contains 14 residues. The CDR3 bases are TGTGCCAGCAGTAGGACAGTACGAAATGAAAAACTGTTTTTT. This sequence encodes CASSRTVRNEKLFF.

V and J are TRBV27 and TRBJ1-1; D is possibly TRBD1 (6 bases). The V gene's germline CDR1 is MNHEY and CDR2 SMNVEV (reference sequence). The CDR3 length is 14 residues. Trimming pared 3 bases from V and 1 base from J, leaving 9 bases between. CDR3 sequence (DNA): TGTGCCAGCAGTTTGGACAGTTCGAACACTGAAGCTTTCTTT. Protein sequence: CASSLDSSNTEAFF.

The chain has TRBV6-6 and TRBJ1-6; 9 nucleotides agree with TRBD1. V dropped 6 bases and J dropped 9; count of bases not matched to a gene: 9. The length of the CDR3 is 15 residues. Germline V gene sequence: CDR1 MNHNY, CDR2 SVGAGI (reference sequence). The CDR3 loop is CASRNTGGVGSPLHF. The CDR3 DNA follows: TGTGCCAGCAGGAATACAGGGGGCGTTGGTTCACCCCTCCACTTT.

The V gene is TRBV25-1, the J gene TRBJ1-6; the D is unclear. V gave up 8 bases and J gave up 8 bases, with 16 bases separating them. Germline V gene lookup returns CDR1 MGHDK and CDR2 SYGVNS. This CDR3 has 14 amino acids. The CDR3 bases are TGTGCCAGCTCAATCGACATCTTATATTCACCCCTCCACTTT. Translation: CASSIDILYSPLHF.

V usage is TRBV14 and J usage is TRBJ2-2; 11 nucleotides align to TRBD2. Germline lookup yields CDR1 SGHDN and CDR2 FVKESK. After removal of 4 bases from V and 5 bases from J, the junction contained 6 bases not matched to a gene. This CDR3 has 16 amino acids. The DNA for the CDR3 is TGTGCCAGCAGCCTAACTAGCGGGGGCAGTACCGGGGAGCTGTTTTTT. As protein: CASSLTSGGSTGELFF.